This entry lists 32 T cell receptor beta chains sequenced from one sample in a study of cytomegalovirus exposure and HLA in healthy donors. Amplification used 60 Vbeta primers and 13 Jbeta primers. Assay used: immunoSEQ multiplex PCR; TCRdb lists only in-frame clones, some missing. The table records approximately 90,000 clones, 60% to 80% of them present only once. Sample: PBMCs. The source of these receptors is a middle-aged man in good health and CMV-seronegative.

V gene TRBV19 combines with J gene TRBJ1-1, with D tentatively TRBD1 (5 bases). CDR3 length: 15 residues. Germline CDR1 reads LNHDA; CDR2 reads SQIVND (reference sequence). Trimming removed 6 bases from V and 8 bases from J, with 22 bases in between. The CDR3 coding sequence is TGTGCCAGTAGGGGGCCGGTCAACACTGCTTTCGAAGCTTTCTTT. Protein sequence: CASRGPVNTAFEAFF.

V is TRBV28 and J is TRBJ2-7, with 10 positions matching TRBD2. Germline V gene sequence: CDR1 MDHEN, CDR2 SYDVKM. The CDR3 is made up of 15 amino acids. The ends lost 3 bases at V and 5 bases at J; junction bases unmatched: 7. This CDR3 reads CASSFPTSGINEQYF. The CDR3, as DNA: TGTGCCAGCAGTTTCCCCACTAGCGGGATTAACGAGCAGTACTTC.

The J gene is TRBJ2-3, the V gene TRBV19, with 7 bases identical to TRBD1. The trim removed 4 bases at V and 4 bases at J, leaving 11 bases unmatched. CDR1 and CDR2 from the germline V gene are LNHDA and SQIVND (reference sequence). CDR3 size: 16 residues. In nucleotides, the CDR3 is TGTGCCAGTAGTACGATACAGGGGAATGGCGCAGATACGCAGTATTTT. Translation gives CASSTIQGNGADTQYF. Based on the CDR3 plus reference TRBV19 and TRBJ2-3, the full variable domain is DGGITQSPKYLFRKEGQNVTLSCEQNLNHDAMYWYRQDPGQGLRLIYYSQIVNDFQKGDIAEGYSVSREKKESFPLTVTSAQKNPTAFYLCASSTIQGNGADTQYFGPGTRLTVL.

In its sample, this clone was seen once. The CDR3 protein is CASSIGAGGINIQYF. The DNA of the CDR3 is TGTGCCAGTAGTATAGGGGCAGGGGGAATAAACATTCAGTACTTC. The rearrangement links TRBV19 to TRBJ2-4; 7 nucleotides match TRBD1. J was trimmed by 6 bases and V by 1 base; bases with no gene match: 6. The CDR3 extends over 15 amino acids. Per germline, CDR1 LNHDA and CDR2 SQIVND (reference sequence).

This chain uses TRBV7-2 with TRBJ2-1; tentative D call: TRBD2 (7 bases). This CDR3 comprises 14 residues. V lost 11 bases to trimming and J lost 3 bases, with 17 bases between them. Germline V gives CDR1 SGHTA, CDR2 FQGNSA. The CDR3 protein is CACGRGGYYNEQFF. The CDR3 coding sequence is TGTGCCTGCGGTAGGGGGGGGTACTACAATGAGCAGTTCTTC.

This clone was seen more than once but under ten times. This chain connects TRBV15 to TRBJ2-2; D is ambiguous. Germline CDR1 reads LNHNV; CDR2 reads YYDKDF (reference sequence). The CDR3 is 14 residues long. Trimming stripped 0 bases from V and 3 bases from J, with 5 bases between. The DNA of the CDR3 is TGTGCCACCAGCAGAGATCGAGACACCGGGGAGCTGTTTTTT. It is translated as CATSRDRDTGELFF.

The gene calls are TRBV7-3 and TRBJ2-3; possible D gene TRBD2, 7 bases. V gave up 1 base and J gave up 5 bases, with 16 bases separating them. The V gene's germline CDR1 is SGHTA and CDR2 FQGTGA. The CDR3 loop spans 16 amino acids. The CDR3 sequence: CASSLMAGAQGDTQYF. The CDR3 DNA follows: TGTGCCAGCAGCTTAATGGCGGGGGCGCAAGGAGATACGCAGTATTTT.

The chain combines TRBV30 with TRBJ1-2, with D possibly matching TRBD1 (6 bases). With 2 bases removed from V and 5 bases from J, the gap between germline ends came to 15 bases. The germline CDR1 and CDR2 sequences are GTSNPN and SVGIG (reference sequence). There are 14 residues in the CDR3. This chain's CDR3 is CAWSISGTKYGYTF. The CDR3 nucleotides are TGTGCCTGGAGTATCTCCGGGACAAAATATGGCTACACCTTC. Using reference TRBV30 and TRBJ1-2 for the parts outside the CDR3, the full variable domain is SQTIHQWPATLVQPVGSPLSLECTVEGTSNPNLYWYRQAAGRGLQLLFYSVGIGQISSEVPQNLSASRPQDRQFILSSKKLLLSDSGFYLCAWSISGTKYGYTFGSGTRLTVV.

The rearrangement joins TRBV12-2 to TRBJ2-1; the listed D gene, TRBD2, was not tested against the DNA. TRBV12-2 is labeled a pseudogene. The CDR3 runs to 22 residues. The CDR3 sequence: CASRLESRGLGTSGGIYNEQFF. The CDR3 DNA follows: TGTGCAAGTCGCTTAGAGTCAAGGGGGCTGGGGACTAGCGGAGGAATCTACAATGAGCAGTTCTTC.

This clone came up once. The CDR3 here is CASRGLQGASYEQYF. The CDR3 DNA is TGTGCCAGCAGGGGACTGCAGGGGGCCTCCTACGAGCAGTACTTC. The rearrangement joins TRBV2 to TRBJ2-7; 8 positions agree with TRBD1. This CDR3 region has 15 residues. In germline, CDR1 is SNHLY, CDR2 FYNNEI. V shed 6 bases, J shed 0 bases, and the junction held 7 bases outside the gene matches.

This sequence joins TRBV5-8 and TRBJ1-5, with TRBD1 matching over 8 bases. CDR1 SGHTS and CDR2 YDEGEE come from the germline V gene. The length of the CDR3 is 15 residues. The V and J ends lost 2 bases and 7 bases, in that order; junction bases with no gene match: 8. Here the CDR3 DNA reads TGTGCCAGCAGCTTACGGACAGGGTTCGGACAGCCCCAGCATTTT. Amino acid sequence: CASSLRTGFGQPQHF.

In this sample, this clone turned up a few times. This chain joins TRBV11-3 and TRBJ2-1; TRBD2 might be the D (7 bases). Between the trimmed V and J ends, which lost 5 bases and 7 bases, there was a span of 12 bases. The CDR3 totals 13 residues. CDR1 and CDR2 (germline): SGHNT, YENEEA. This CDR3 reads CASSQGRGNEQFF. DNA of the CDR3: TGTGCCAGCAGCCAGGGGCGGGGGAATGAGCAGTTCTTC.

The rearrangement uses TRBV30 and TRBJ2-5; 8 nucleotides match TRBD1. The CDR3 contains 15 residues. Germline V gene sequence: CDR1 GTSNPN, CDR2 SVGIG (reference sequence). J lost 5 bases, V lost 4 bases, and 12 bases had no gene match. As DNA, the CDR3 is TGTGCCTGGAAATCTCCCGGGACAGGCGGCGAGACCCAGTACTTC. Encoded protein: CAWKSPGTGGETQYF.

V usage is TRBV10-3 and J usage is TRBJ1-4, with a tentative D call TRBD1 (6 bases). V was trimmed by 2 bases and J by 5 bases, leaving 6 bases between them. This CDR3 has 13 amino acids. Germline CDR1 ENHRY, CDR2 SYGVKD. The CDR3, as DNA: TGTGCCATCAGTGAGGGACAGAATGAAAAACTGTTTTTT. Translation gives CAISEGQNEKLFF.

This chain uses TRBV2 with TRBJ1-1; TRBD1 matches at 10 bases. The CDR3 runs to 12 residues. After removal of 7 bases from V and 8 bases from J, the junction contained 4 bases not matched to a gene. The germline V gene has CDR1 SNHLY and CDR2 FYNNEI. CDR3 protein: CASIMDRGEAFF. The CDR3 bases are TGTGCCAGCATTATGGACAGGGGGGAAGCTTTCTTT.

This clone was seen more than once but under ten times. J is TRBJ2-6 and V is TRBV5-1, with 7 bases matching TRBD1. J was trimmed by 2 bases and V by 5 bases; bases with no gene match: 10. CDR1 and CDR2 from the germline V gene are SGHRS and YFSETQ. CDR3 length: 17 residues. The CDR3 bases are TGCGCCAGCAGAAAACAGGGGAACAGGCCTGGGGCCAACGTCCTGACTTTC. Protein: CASRKQGNRPGANVLTF.

This chain connects TRBV6-1 to TRBJ2-1; 9 nucleotides agree with TRBD1. The V and J ends lost 4 bases and 3 bases, in that order; junction bases with no gene match: 10. Germline lookup yields CDR1 MNHNS and CDR2 SASEGT. This CDR3 is built from 17 residues. Written as DNA, the CDR3 is TGTGCCAGCAGTGCGCTTCCCGGGACAGGGATCTACAATGAGCAGTTCTTC. Translating it yields CASSALPGTGIYNEQFF.

The chain links TRBV25-1 to TRBJ2-1; 13 nucleotides align to TRBD2. Germline V CDR1 and CDR2: MGHDK, SYGVNS. This CDR3 has 16 residues. Trimming took 2 bases from V and 6 from J; bases not matched to a gene: 4. DNA of the CDR3: TGTGCCAGCAGTGAAAAGCGACTAGCGGGGGGCAATGAGCAGTTCTTC. It translates to CASSEKRLAGGNEQFF. Full variable domain (rest looked up from reference TRBV25-1 and TRBJ2-1): EADIYQTPRYLVIGTGKKITLECSQTMGHDKMYWYQQDPGMELHLIHYSYGVNSTEKGDLSSESTVSRIRTEHFPLTLESARPSHTSQYLCASSEKRLAGGNEQFFGPGTRLTVL.

This chain connects TRBV27 to TRBJ1-5, with D possibly TRBD1 on 6 matching bases. The V end lost 6 bases, the J end lost 8 bases, and 11 bases lay between the germline ends. Germline V CDR1 and CDR2: MNHEY, SMNVEV (reference sequence). The length of the CDR3 is 12 residues. The CDR3 region is CASSRGGEPQHF. The CDR3, as DNA: TGTGCCAGCAGCAGGGGTGGCGAGCCCCAGCATTTT.

This rearrangement joins TRBV7-6 to TRBJ2-1; D is possibly TRBD1 (6 bases). V shed 1 base and J shed 6 bases, with 10 bases lying between them. The CDR3 has 14 amino acids. Germline loops: CDR1 SGHVS, CDR2 FNYEAQ. In DNA, the CDR3 is TGTGCCAGCAGCTTAGGATACAGGGTCAATGAGCAGTTCTTC. Encoded protein: CASSLGYRVNEQFF.

The chain carries TRBV7-9 and TRBJ2-7; tentatively, D is TRBD2 (5 bases). Trimming took off 3 bases at V and 3 bases at J, with 15 bases between the two ends. The CDR3 is made up of 15 amino acids. Germline lookup yields CDR1 SEHNR and CDR2 FQNEAQ (reference sequence). The chain's CDR3 is CASSFGFSGYYEQYF. The CDR3, as DNA: TGTGCCAGCAGCTTTGGTTTCTCGGGGTACTACGAGCAGTACTTC.

The chain combines TRBV18 with TRBJ2-7; TRBD2 agrees at 9 bases. V lost 0 bases, J lost 1 base, and 4 bases stayed unmatched. Germline CDR1 KGHSH, CDR2 LQKENI. There are 16 residues in the CDR3. CDR3 residues: CASSPPASGNSYEQYF. The CDR3 coding sequence is TGTGCCAGCTCACCACCGGCTAGCGGGAATTCCTACGAGCAGTACTTC.

The genes are TRBV10-2 and TRBJ1-1, with TRBD1 matching 8 bases. V dropped 6 bases and J dropped 1; count of bases not matched to a gene: 4. This CDR3 region has 14 residues. The V gene's germline CDR1 is WSHSY and CDR2 SAAADI. The CDR3 DNA reads as TGCGCCAGCAGGGGGGACAGGAGGAACACTGAAGCTTTCTTT. It is translated as CASRGDRRNTEAFF.

Points on this clone: A read error may account for a junction end that differs from germline. The genes are TRBV7-9 and TRBJ2-5; 11 nucleotides line up with TRBD1. Germline assignment: CDR1 SEHNR and CDR2 FQNEAQ (reference sequence). This CDR3 contains 16 residues. The DNA for the CDR3 is TGTGCCGGCAGCGTAGGGGACAGGGGGAAGGTAGAGACCCAGTACTTC. This translates into CAGSVGDRGKVETQYF.

This clone appeared a single time. This chain joins TRBV27 and TRBJ1-5; D is undetermined. CDR1 is MNHEY and CDR2 is SMNVEV in the germline V gene (reference sequence). Between the trimmed V and J ends, which lost 1 base and 0 bases, there was a span of 4 bases. This CDR3 is built from 14 residues. The CDR3, as DNA: TGTGCCAGCAGTTTATGGCCTAGCAATCAGCCCCAGCATTTT. It specifies CASSLWPSNQPQHF.

This clone was counted only a few times. The chain carries TRBV4-1 and TRBJ2-1; 8 nucleotides align to TRBD2. V lost 1 base to trimming and J lost 5 bases; unmatched junction nucleotides: 10. CDR3 length: 17 amino acids. Germline CDR1 and CDR2: MGHRA and YSYEKL. This CDR3 reads CASSQVGGGLGNNEQFF. CDR3 DNA: TGCGCCAGCAGCCAAGTCGGAGGGGGACTAGGCAACAATGAGCAGTTCTTC.

This clone was counted between two and nine times. This rearrangement joins TRBV19 to TRBJ1-5, with a possible D match to TRBD1 (6 bases). CDR1 and CDR2 (germline): LNHDA, SQIVND (reference sequence). Trimming stripped 2 bases from V and 3 bases from J, with 11 bases between. This CDR3 region has 15 residues. This CDR3 reads CASSISRDNNQPQHF. CDR3 nucleotide sequence: TGTGCCAGTAGTATAAGTCGGGACAACAATCAGCCCCAGCATTTT.

This chain uses TRBV28 with TRBJ1-6, with D uncertain. The CDR3 length is 12 residues. V was cut by 4 bases and J by 11 bases, with 9 bases left in between. Germline V gene lookup returns CDR1 MDHEN and CDR2 SYDVKM. CDR3 coding DNA: TGTGCCAGCAGTTCCCAAAGAGCACCCCTCCACTTT. Protein sequence: CASSSQRAPLHF. Combining the CDR3 with reference TRBV28 and TRBJ1-6 gives the whole variable domain DVKVTQSSRYLVKRTGEKVFLECVQDMDHENMFWYRQDPGLGLRLIYFSYDVKMKEKGDIPEGYSVSREKKERFSLILESASTNQTSMYLCASSSQRAPLHFGNGTRLTVT.

V gene TRBV21-1 combines with J gene TRBJ1-4. TRBV21-1 is recorded as a pseudogene. The CDR3 runs to 20 residues. The CDR3 reads CASSKKRWCEGNATNEKLFF. DNA of the CDR3: TGTGCCAGCAGCAAAAAAAGATGGTGTGAGGGAAATGCAACTAATGAAAAACTGTTTTTT.

This chain links TRBV10-3 with TRBJ1-3; no clear D gene. This CDR3 has 14 amino acids. CDR1 ENHRY and CDR2 SYGVKD come from the germline V gene. Trimming removed 5 bases at V and 1 base at J, with 9 bases between. CDR3 amino acids: CAISPPGSGNTIYF. The CDR3, as DNA: TGTGCCATCAGTCCGCCGGGGTCTGGAAACACCATATATTTT.

This clone was recorded a few times. This sequence joins TRBV5-4 and TRBJ1-2; 7 bases fit TRBD1. V shed 4 bases and J 4 bases; nucleotides not matched to a gene: 10. The CDR3 has 15 amino acids. CDR1 SGHNT and CDR2 YYREEE come from the germline V gene (reference sequence). CDR3 region: CASSIVTGLGYGYTF. Here the CDR3 DNA reads TGTGCCAGCAGCATTGTGACAGGGTTGGGCTATGGCTACACCTTC.

The J gene is TRBJ2-7, the V gene TRBV4-2; a possible D gene is TRBD2 (7 bases). Germline lookup yields CDR1 LGHNA and CDR2 YNFKEQ. This CDR3 has 16 amino acids. Trimming shortened V by 6 bases and J by 4 bases, and 22 bases separated the two germline ends. The CDR3: CASSGEGGLPTYEQYF. In DNA, the CDR3 is TGTGCCAGCAGTGGGGAGGGGGGCCTTCCGACTTACGAGCAGTACTTC.